The clone carrying this TCR beta chain came up once. The sample is drawn from a study of blood T cell repertoires in COVID-19. Only in-frame clones appear in the TCRdb table, and some are missing; sequencing was by immunoSEQ multiplex PCR. The sample holds fewer than 500,000 clones, 87% seen once. V was clipped by 5 bases and J by 5 bases, with 6 bases between them. The CDR3 loop spans 12 amino acids. Looked up from germline, CDR1 is SGHAT and CDR2 is FQNNGV. The V gene is TRBV11-2, the J gene TRBJ1-4, with D possibly TRBD1 on 6 matching bases. The source of this sequence is a woman between 18 and 29 years old who had recovered from COVID-19. Input material: PBMCs or T cells enriched from blood (not recorded which). The CDR3, as DNA: TGTGCCAGCAGCAGGGGGAATGAAAAACTGTTTTTT. It translates to CASSRGNEKLFF.